This paragraph reports one TCR beta chain. The antigen it binds to is not known. Sequenced using a NextSeq 550. The Human TCR Profiling Kit (MiLaboratory) was used to make UMI-labeled 5' RACE TRB cDNA libraries. cDNA synthesis used the entire amount of extracted RNA, and PCR amplification then used the entire amount of cDNA produced. Libraries were prepared in parallel using an identical number of PCR cycles. The published analysis was carried out like this. With a requirement of at least two reads per UMI, MIGEC and MiXCR extracted about 49,000 +/- 11,000 unique UMI-labeled TRB cDNA molecules per library. On average, around 40,000 +/- 10,000 functional in-frame TRB CDR3 nucleotide clonotypes lacking stop codons were found per library. After downsampling to 5000 UMI-labeled TRB molecules per sample, diversity metrics such as normalized Shannon-Wiener and Chao1 were calculated in VDJtools. VDJtools was used to calculate clonotype-size-weighted physicochemical properties of the central five CDR3 residues, namely interaction energy, strength, volume and Kidera factor 4. With the reads reprocessed by TCRdb, a single entry stands for each CDR3 protein sequence and no DNA is reported. The authors' filters were not applied to this entry. This sample's table contains some 120,000 distinct CDR3 sequences. The top ten hold around 0.38% of the sample.

This entry belongs to a study of CXCR3-negative and CXCR3-positive naive CD8 T cells (dated by TCRdb to the late 2010s). Broadly, across the study: In total, approximately 140 million TRB reads were obtained, or roughly 1.5 +/- 0.3 million reads per library. Data from about ten donors, pooled across two independent experiments, went into the diversity and physicochemical repertoire analyses. Naive subsets from roughly 5 donors and memory cells from 3 donors were included in the TRBV-TRBJ cluster analysis.

For each CD8+ T cell subset, flow sorting was done in triplicate, and 300,000 to 350,000 cells per subset went directly into RLT lysis buffer. Naive CD8+ T cells were defined stringently as CD45RO-CCR7+CD27+CD95- to exclude memory contaminants. Peripheral blood mononuclear cells were isolated from buffy coats using standard density gradient centrifugation. A FACSAria III was used to flow-sort naive CXCR3-negative and CXCR3-positive CD8+ T cells. Total RNA was extracted from sorted cells with an RNeasy Mini Kit. Paper-wide results and their limitations: Both naive subsets had comparably high repertoire diversity, while memory CD8+ T cells had much lower repertoire diversity. Because surface CD5, which is linked to self-reactivity in mice, was comparable between the naive subsets, TCR interaction strength was also inferred from TRB CDR3 physicochemical properties. Because CXCR3 expression was partially decreased after cryopreservation, freshly isolated PBMCs were used for most assays. TRBV-TRBJ usage was similar between naive CXCR3-negative and CXCR3-positive cells from the same donor, while memory cells showed distinct patterns. Compared with CXCR3-negative naive cells, CXCR3-positive naive cells had TRB CDR3s with higher hydrophobicity (lower Kidera factor 4), lower energy, and higher strength and volume indices.

Sequences were obtained from naive CXCR3+ CD8+ T cells from blood. The cell subset or site label, as the study defines it: CD45RO-CCR7+CD27+CD95- naive CD8+ T cells expressing CXCR3 (TNR3+). The sequence was obtained from a human donor in good health. Some clones in this sample may be carry-over from other donors' samples.

The CDR3 region has the sequence CASSHSLGYGRETQYF. This sequence uses TRBV12-3 or TRBV12-4 and TRBJ2-5. Its CDR3 holds 16 amino acids, cysteine through phenylalanine. No DNA accompanies this entry.